This section outlines one TCR beta chain sequence together with its context. This entry is derived from a study of T cell changes during pregnancy in multiple sclerosis. Germline values: CDR1 SGHRS, CDR2 YFSETQ. The CDR3 length is 15 residues. With V trimmed by 0 bases and J by 5 bases, 3 bases remained unmatched. TCRdb's table, derived via immunoSEQ multiplex PCR, lists solely in-frame clones and lacks some. Of some 64,000 clones listed, 75% to 95% were seen once; the top ten hold about 2.5%. The TCR sequence derives from a female donor with multiple sclerosis, enrolled in a pregnancy study. The starting material was peripheral blood, obtained in the first trimester of pregnancy. The gene calls are TRBV5-1 and TRBJ2-1, with TRBD2 identical over 9 bases. This CDR3 is CASSLVLAGDNEQFF. In DNA form, the CDR3 reads TGCGCCAGCAGCTTGGTACTAGCGGGTGACAATGAGCAGTTCTTC.